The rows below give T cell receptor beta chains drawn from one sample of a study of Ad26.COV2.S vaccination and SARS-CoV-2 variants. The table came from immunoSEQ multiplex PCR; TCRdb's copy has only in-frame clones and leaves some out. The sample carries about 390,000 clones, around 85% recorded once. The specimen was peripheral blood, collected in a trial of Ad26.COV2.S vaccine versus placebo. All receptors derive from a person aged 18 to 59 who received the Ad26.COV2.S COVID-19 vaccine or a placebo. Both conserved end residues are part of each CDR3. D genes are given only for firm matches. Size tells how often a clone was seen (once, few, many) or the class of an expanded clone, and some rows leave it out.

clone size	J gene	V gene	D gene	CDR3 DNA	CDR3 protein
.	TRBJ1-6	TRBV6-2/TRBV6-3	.	TGTGCCAGCAGTGTTTCTGATGGTGGAAGTCCCTTCCACTTT	CASSVSDGGSPFHF
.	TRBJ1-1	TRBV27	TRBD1	TGTGCCACTCGACAGGGAGGGGGTACTGAAGCTTTCTTT	CATRQGGGTEAFF
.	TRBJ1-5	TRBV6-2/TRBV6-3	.	TGTGCCAGCAGTTACCCTGACCCCGTCAATCAGCCCCAGCATTTT	CASSYPDPVNQPQHF
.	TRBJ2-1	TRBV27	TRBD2	TGTGCCAGCAGTCCAACGTCGGGACTAGCGGGGACTAATGAGCAGTTCTTC	CASSPTSGLAGTNEQFF
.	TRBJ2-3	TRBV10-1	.	TGCGCCAGCAGTGAGTCTGCCTCAGATACGCAGTATTTT	CASSESASDTQYF
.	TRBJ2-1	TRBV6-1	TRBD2	TGTGCCAGCAGTGAAGGCGGGGGGGCCGGTGAGCAGTTCTTC	CASSEGGGAGEQFF
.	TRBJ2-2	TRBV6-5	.	TGTGCCAGCAGGCGGGGCAGGACCGGGGAGCTGTTTTTT	CASRRGRTGELFF
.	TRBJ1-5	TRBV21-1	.	TGTGCCAGCAGCAAAGTCGATCGGCCCCAGCATTTT	CASSKVDRPQHF
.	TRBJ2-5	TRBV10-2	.	TGCGCCAGCAGGAGACGGCAGCAGGGGATTGAGACCCAGTACTTC	CASRRRQQGIETQYF
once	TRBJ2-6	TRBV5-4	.	TGTGCCAGCAGCTCGCGACCAAGGCTCTCTGGGGCCAACGTCCTGACTTTC	CASSSRPRLSGANVLTF
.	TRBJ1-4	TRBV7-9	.	TGTGCCAGCAGCCCTAACCCTACTAATGAAAAACTGTTTTTT	CASSPNPTNEKLFF
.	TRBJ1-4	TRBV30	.	TGTGCCTGGAGTCGGGGACACTCAACTAATGAAAAACTGTTTTTT	CAWSRGHSTNEKLFF
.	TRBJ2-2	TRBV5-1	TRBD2	TGCGCCAGCAGCTTCACTAGCGGGTACACCGGGGAGCTGTTTTTT	CASSFTSGYTGELFF
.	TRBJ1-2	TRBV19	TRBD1	TGTGCCAGTACCCAATCCACAGGGGAAACACCGGATGGCTACACCTTC	CASTQSTGETPDGYTF
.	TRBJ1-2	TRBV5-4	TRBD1	TGTGCCAGCAGCTGGCCCGGGACAGGGGAGTATGGCTACACCTTC	CASSWPGTGEYGYTF
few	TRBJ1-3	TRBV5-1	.	TGCGCCAGCAGCTTAGGGTCTGGAAACACCATATATTTT	CASSLGSGNTIYF
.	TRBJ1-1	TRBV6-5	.	TGTGCCAGCAGTTACTCGAGGGAGAGGGAAGCTTTCTTT	CASSYSREREAFF
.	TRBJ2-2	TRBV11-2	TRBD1	TGTGCCAGCAGCTTAATTGGCCAGGGGGTCACCGGGGAGCTGTTTTTT	CASSLIGQGVTGELFF
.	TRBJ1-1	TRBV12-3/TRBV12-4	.	TGTGCCTCCTCACGAGTTGCTGAAGCTTTCTTT	CASSRVAEAFF
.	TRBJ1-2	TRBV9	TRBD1	TGTGCCAGCAGTCCGACAGGGGCCCCCTATGGCTACACCTTC	CASSPTGAPYGYTF
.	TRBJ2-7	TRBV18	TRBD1	TGTGCCAGCTCACCAGGCAGGGGGCGAACCTACGAGCAGTACTTC	CASSPGRGRTYEQYF
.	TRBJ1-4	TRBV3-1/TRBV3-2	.	TGTGCCAGCAGCCAAGACCCCGGGACCCTGCCTGAAAAACTGTTTTTT	CASSQDPGTLPEKLFF
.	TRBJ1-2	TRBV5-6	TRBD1	TGTGCCAGCAGCTTGGCAGGGGGCTCTAACTATGGCTACACCTTC	CASSLAGGSNYGYTF
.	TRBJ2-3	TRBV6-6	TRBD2	TGTGCCAGCGTAAAGCGGGGGGGTATAGATACGCAGTATTTT	CASVKRGGIDTQYF
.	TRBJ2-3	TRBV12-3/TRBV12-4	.	TGTGCCAGCAGTCGGAGCCTGGGGGATACGCAGTATTTT	CASSRSLGDTQYF
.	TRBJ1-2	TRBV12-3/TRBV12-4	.	TGTGCCAGCAGTCCGGGACGGATCTATGGCTACACCTTC	CASSPGRIYGYTF
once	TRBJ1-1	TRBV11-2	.	TGTGCCAGCGCGGGAGGCTTTGAAGCTTTCTTT	CASAGGFEAFF